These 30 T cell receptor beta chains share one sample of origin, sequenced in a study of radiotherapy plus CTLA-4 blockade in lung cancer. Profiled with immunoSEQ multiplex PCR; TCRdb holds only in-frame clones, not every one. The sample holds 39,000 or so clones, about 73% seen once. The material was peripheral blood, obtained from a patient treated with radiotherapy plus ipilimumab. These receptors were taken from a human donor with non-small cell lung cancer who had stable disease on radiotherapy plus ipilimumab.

The CDR3 nucleotides read TGCGCCAGCAGCAGCCAGGGGGCCGGTCGGACTGAAGCTTTCTTT. Its translation is CASSSQGAGRTEAFF. The chain links TRBV5-1 to TRBJ1-1, with 8 nucleotides matching TRBD1. This CDR3 has 15 residues. V lost 4 bases and J lost 5; bases outside the gene matches: 10. Germline V gene sequence: CDR1 SGHRS, CDR2 YFSETQ.

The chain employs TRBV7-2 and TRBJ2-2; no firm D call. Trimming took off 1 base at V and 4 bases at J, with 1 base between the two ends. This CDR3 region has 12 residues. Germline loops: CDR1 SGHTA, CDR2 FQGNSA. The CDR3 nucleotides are TGTGCCAGCAGCTTAGGCACCGGGGAGCTGTTTTTT. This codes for CASSLGTGELFF. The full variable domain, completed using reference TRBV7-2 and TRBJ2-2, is GAGVSQSPSNKVTEKGKDVELRCDPISGHTALYWYRQSLGQGLEFLIYFQGNSAPDKSGLPSDRFSAERTGGSVSTLTIQRTQQEDSAVYLCASSLGTGELFFGEGSRLTVL.

The CDR3 protein is CAIDSQGTQYF. In nucleotides, the CDR3 is TGTGCCATCGACTCCCAGGGTACGCAGTATTTT. This chain links TRBV10-3 with TRBJ2-3; D is possibly TRBD1 (5 bases). This CDR3 comprises 11 residues. V was trimmed by 8 bases and J by 8 bases, leaving 11 bases between them. From germline, CDR1 is ENHRY and CDR2 SYGVKD.

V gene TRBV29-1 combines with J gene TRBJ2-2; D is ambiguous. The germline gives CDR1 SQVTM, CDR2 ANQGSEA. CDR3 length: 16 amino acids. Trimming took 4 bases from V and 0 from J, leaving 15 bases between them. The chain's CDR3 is CSVALRALTNTGELFF. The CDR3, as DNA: TGCAGCGTTGCCCTTCGGGCACTTACGAACACCGGGGAGCTGTTTTTT.

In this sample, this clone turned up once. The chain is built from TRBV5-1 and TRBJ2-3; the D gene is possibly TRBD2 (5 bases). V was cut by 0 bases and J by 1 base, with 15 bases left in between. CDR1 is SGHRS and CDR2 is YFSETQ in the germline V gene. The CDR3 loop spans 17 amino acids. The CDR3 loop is CASSLDPPDSGTDTQYF. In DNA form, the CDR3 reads TGCGCCAGCAGCTTGGACCCTCCTGATAGCGGCACAGATACGCAGTATTTT.

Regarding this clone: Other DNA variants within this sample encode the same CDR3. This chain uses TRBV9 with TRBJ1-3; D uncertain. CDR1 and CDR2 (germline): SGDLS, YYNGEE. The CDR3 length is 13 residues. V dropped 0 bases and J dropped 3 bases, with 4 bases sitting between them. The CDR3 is CASSVGVGNTIYF. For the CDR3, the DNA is TGTGCCAGCAGCGTAGGGGTTGGAAACACCATATATTTT.

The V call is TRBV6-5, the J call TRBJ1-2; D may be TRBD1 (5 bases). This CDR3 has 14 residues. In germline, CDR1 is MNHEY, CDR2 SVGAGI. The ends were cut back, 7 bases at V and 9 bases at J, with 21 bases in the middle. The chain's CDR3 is CASTPRRGRDSYTF. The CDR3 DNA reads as TGTGCCAGCACCCCCCGCCGGGGGAGGGATAGCTACACCTTC.

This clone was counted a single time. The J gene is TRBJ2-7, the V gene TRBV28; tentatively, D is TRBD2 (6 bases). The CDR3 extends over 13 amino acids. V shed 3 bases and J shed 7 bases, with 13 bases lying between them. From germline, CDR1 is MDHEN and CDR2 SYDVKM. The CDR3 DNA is TGTGCCAGCAGTTTTGCTAGCGAGGGGGAGCAGTACGTC. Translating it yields CASSFASEGEQYV.

In DNA form, the CDR3 reads TGTGCCAGCTCACCAGATGGAGGGGGAACTGAAGCTTTCTTT. Encoded protein: CASSPDGGGTEAFF. The rearrangement joins TRBV18 to TRBJ1-1, with D maybe TRBD1 (6 bases). V was clipped by 2 bases and J by 5 bases, with 12 bases between them. The CDR3 runs to 14 residues. Per the germline V gene, CDR1 is KGHSH and CDR2 is LQKENI.

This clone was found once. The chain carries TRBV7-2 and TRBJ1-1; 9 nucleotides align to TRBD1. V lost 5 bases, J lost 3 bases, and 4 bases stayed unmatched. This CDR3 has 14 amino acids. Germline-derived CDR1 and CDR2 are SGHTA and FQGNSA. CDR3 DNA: TGTGCCAGCAGCCTCGGACAGGGGCACACTGAAGCTTTCTTT. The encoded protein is CASSLGQGHTEAFF.

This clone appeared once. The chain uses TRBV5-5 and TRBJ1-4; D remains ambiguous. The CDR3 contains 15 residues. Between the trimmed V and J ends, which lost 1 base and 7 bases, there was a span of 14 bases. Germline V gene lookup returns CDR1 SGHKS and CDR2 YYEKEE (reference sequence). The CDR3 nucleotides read TGTGCCAGCAGCTTGAGGGAGACATCTACTGAAAAACTGTTTTTT. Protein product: CASSLRETSTEKLFF.

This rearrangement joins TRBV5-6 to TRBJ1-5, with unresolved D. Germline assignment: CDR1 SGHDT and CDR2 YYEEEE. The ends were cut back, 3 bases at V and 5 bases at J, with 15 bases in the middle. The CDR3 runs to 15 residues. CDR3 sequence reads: CASSSVGQRDQPQHF. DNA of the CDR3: TGTGCCAGCAGCTCGGTAGGGCAGAGAGATCAGCCCCAGCATTTT.

CDR3 residues: CASSLGGANSPLHF. CDR3 coding DNA: TGTGCCAGCAGCCTGGGGGGGGCGAATTCACCCCTCCACTTT. This rearrangement joins TRBV14 to TRBJ1-6; perhaps TRBD1 as D (6 bases). Trimming cost V 4 bases and J 7 bases, with 11 bases left between them. The CDR3 has 14 amino acids. Germline values: CDR1 SGHDN, CDR2 FVKESK.

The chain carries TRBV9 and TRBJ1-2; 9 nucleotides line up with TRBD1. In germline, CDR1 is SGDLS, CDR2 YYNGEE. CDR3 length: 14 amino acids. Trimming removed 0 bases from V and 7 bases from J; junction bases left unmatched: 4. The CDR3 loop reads CASSVVGTGFGYTF. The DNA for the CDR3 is TGTGCCAGCAGCGTAGTGGGGACAGGGTTTGGCTACACCTTC.

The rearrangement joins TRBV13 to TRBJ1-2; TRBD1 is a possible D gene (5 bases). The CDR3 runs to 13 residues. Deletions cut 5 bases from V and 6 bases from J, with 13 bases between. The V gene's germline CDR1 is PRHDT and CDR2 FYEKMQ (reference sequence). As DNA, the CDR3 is TGTGCCAGCAGCCGGCCAGGGTTGGATGGCTACACCTTC. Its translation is CASSRPGLDGYTF.

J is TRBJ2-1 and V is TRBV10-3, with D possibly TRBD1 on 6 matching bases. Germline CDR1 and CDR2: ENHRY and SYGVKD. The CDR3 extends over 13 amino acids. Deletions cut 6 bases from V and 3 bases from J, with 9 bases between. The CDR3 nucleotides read TGTGCCATCAGCGGACAGAACTACAATGAGCAGTTCTTC. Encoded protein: CAISGQNYNEQFF.

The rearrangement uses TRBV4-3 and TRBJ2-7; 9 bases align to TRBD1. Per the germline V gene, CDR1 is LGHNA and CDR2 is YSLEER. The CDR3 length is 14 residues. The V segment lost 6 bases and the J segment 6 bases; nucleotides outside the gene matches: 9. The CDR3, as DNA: TGCGCCAGCAGTCGGACAGGGGAGTTCGGCGAGCAGTACTTC. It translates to CASSRTGEFGEQYF.

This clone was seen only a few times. CDR3 sequence: CASSPQHSRAQYF. CDR3 DNA: TGTGCCAGTAGTCCGCAGCATAGTAGGGCGCAGTATTTT. The chain couples TRBV19 to TRBJ2-3, with D hard to call. The V gene's germline CDR1 is LNHDA and CDR2 SQIVND (reference sequence). V was trimmed by 5 bases and J by 10 bases, leaving 16 bases between them. The CDR3 loop spans 13 amino acids.

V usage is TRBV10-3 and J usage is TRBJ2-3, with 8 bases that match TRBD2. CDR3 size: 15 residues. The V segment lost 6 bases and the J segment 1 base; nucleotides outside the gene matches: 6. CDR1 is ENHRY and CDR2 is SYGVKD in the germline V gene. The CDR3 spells CAIRATSVGTDTQYF. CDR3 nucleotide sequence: TGTGCCATCAGAGCGACTAGCGTAGGCACAGATACGCAGTATTTT.

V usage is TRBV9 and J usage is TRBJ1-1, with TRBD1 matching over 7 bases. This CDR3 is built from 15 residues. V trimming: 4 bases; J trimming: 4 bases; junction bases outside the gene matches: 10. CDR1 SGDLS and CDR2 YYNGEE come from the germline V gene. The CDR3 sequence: CASSKWDSQPTEAFF. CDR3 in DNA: TGTGCCAGCAGCAAATGGGACAGCCAACCCACTGAAGCTTTCTTT.

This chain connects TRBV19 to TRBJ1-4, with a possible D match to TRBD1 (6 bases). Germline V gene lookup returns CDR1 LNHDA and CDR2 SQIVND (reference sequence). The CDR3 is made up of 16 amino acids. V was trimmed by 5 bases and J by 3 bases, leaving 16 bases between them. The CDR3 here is CASSSKGGAANEKLFF. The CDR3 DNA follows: TGTGCCAGTAGTTCAAAAGGGGGGGCAGCTAATGAAAAACTGTTTTTT.

CDR3 in amino acids: CASSLGLAGGEQFF. The DNA for the CDR3 is TGTGCCAGCAGCCTAGGACTAGCGGGCGGTGAGCAGTTCTTC. This chain connects TRBV2 to TRBJ2-1; 11 bases align to TRBD2. The CDR3 contains 14 residues. Germline V gives CDR1 SNHLY, CDR2 FYNNEI. Unmatched junction bases numbered 7, after V lost 6 bases and J lost 9 bases.

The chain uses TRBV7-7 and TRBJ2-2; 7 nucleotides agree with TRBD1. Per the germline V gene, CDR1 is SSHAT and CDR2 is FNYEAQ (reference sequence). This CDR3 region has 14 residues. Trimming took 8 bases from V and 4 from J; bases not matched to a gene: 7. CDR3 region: CASAGTAFTGELFF. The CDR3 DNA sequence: TGTGCCAGCGCCGGGACAGCATTCACCGGGGAGCTGTTTTTT.

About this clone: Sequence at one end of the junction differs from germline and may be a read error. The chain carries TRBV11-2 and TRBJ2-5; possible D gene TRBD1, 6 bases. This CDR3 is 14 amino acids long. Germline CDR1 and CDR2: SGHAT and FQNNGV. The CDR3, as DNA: TGTGCCAGCAGCTCAGGACAGCACCAAGAGGCCCAGTACTTC. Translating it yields CASSSGQHQEAQYF.

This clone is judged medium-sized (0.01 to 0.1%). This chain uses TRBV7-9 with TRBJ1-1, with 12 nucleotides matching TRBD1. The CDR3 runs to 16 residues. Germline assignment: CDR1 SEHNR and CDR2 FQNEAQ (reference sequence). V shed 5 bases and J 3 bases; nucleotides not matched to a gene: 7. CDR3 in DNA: TGTGCCAGCAGCCCCCGGGACAGGGGGCCCTACACTGAAGCTTTCTTT. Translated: CASSPRDRGPYTEAFF.

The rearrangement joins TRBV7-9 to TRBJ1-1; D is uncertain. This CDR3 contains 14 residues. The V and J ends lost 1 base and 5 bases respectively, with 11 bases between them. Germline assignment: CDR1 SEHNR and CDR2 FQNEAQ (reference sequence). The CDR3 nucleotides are TGTGCCAGCAGCTTAGAAGGGCTTGGGACTGAAGCTTTCTTT. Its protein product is CASSLEGLGTEAFF.

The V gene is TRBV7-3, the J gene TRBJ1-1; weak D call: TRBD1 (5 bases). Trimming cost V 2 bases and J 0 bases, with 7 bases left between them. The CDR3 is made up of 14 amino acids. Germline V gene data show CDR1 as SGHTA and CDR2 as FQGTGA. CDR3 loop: CASSLGGMNTEAFF. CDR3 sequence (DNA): TGTGCCAGCAGCTTAGGGGGGATGAACACTGAAGCTTTCTTT.

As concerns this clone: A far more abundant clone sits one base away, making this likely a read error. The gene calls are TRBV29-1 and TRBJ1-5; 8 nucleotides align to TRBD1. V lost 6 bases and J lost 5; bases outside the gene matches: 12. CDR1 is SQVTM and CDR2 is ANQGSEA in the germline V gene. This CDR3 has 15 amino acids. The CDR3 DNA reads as TGCAGCGTCGGGGTACAGGGGGAAAGGGATCAGCCCCAGCATTTT. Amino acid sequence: CSVGVQGERDQPQHF.

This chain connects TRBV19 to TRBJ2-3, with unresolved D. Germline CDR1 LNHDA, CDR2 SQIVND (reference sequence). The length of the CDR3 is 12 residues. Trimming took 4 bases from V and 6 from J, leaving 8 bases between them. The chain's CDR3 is CASSTTRDTQYF. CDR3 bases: TGTGCCAGTAGTACCACCAGGGATACGCAGTATTTT.

In nucleotides, the CDR3 is TGTGCCAGCAGCTCTCTCAATCAGCCCCAGCATTTT. This sequence encodes CASSSLNQPQHF. The rearrangement links TRBV7-2 to TRBJ1-5; D is uncertain. CDR1 is SGHTA and CDR2 is FQGNSA in the germline V gene. This CDR3 has 12 residues. Trimming took 4 bases from V and 3 from J, leaving 4 bases between them.